The 32 T cell receptor beta chains below all came from one sample that was sequenced in a study of CD4 T cells in relation to SARS-CoV-2 and coronaviruses. Produced via immunoSEQ multiplex PCR; TCRdb's table is partial and in-frame only. The table lists more than 20,000 clones, about 75% of them singletons. No antigen has been identified for these receptors. The unexposed donors gave CD4+ T cells in about 2010-2019, prior to COVID-19. Isolation of CD4+ T cells took place after about eleven days in culture. Material: CD4+ T cells from PBMCs, cultured in vitro. Source of these receptors: a human donor in good health.

This clone has only one observation. The J gene is TRBJ1-2, the V gene TRBV7-2; TRBD1 agrees at 10 bases. The length of the CDR3 is 15 residues. In germline, CDR1 is SGHTA, CDR2 FQGNSA. V gave up 3 bases and J gave up 4 bases; unmatched junction bases: 5. The CDR3 loop is CASSFRGQGTYGYTF. The CDR3 DNA is TGTGCCAGCAGCTTCAGGGGACAGGGGACCTATGGCTACACCTTC.

This chain uses TRBV7-9 with TRBJ2-1, with a weak D call TRBD1 (7 bases). Per the germline V gene, CDR1 is SEHNR and CDR2 is FQNEAQ (reference sequence). This CDR3 is built from 14 residues. Trimming removed 5 bases at V and 5 bases at J, with 13 bases between. CDR3 sequence: CASSLRDSNNEQFF. In DNA form, the CDR3 reads TGTGCCAGCAGCCTGCGGGACAGTAACAATGAGCAGTTCTTC.

The V and J genes are TRBV4-1 and TRBJ2-2; TRBD1 is a possible D gene (6 bases). V lost 1 base, J lost 3 bases, and 9 bases lay in between. Germline CDR1 reads MGHRA; CDR2 reads YSYEKL. The CDR3 loop spans 15 amino acids. This CDR3 reads CASSQGTVYTGELFF. CDR3 bases: TGCGCCAGCAGCCAAGGGACAGTTTACACCGGGGAGCTGTTTTTT.

The V call is TRBV18, the J call TRBJ1-6, with D perhaps TRBD1 (5 bases). The germline V gene encodes CDR1 KGHSH and CDR2 LQKENI. The CDR3 contains 15 residues. V shed 3 bases and J shed 8 bases, with 14 bases lying between them. CDR3: CASSPSGGVDSPLHF. CDR3 sequence (DNA): TGTGCCAGCTCACCTTCGGGGGGAGTCGATTCACCCCTCCACTTT.

The chain joins TRBV4-2 to TRBJ1-6; 9 bases are shared with TRBD1. The CDR3 is made up of 14 amino acids. Germline V gives CDR1 LGHNA, CDR2 YNFKEQ. The junction had 2 bases not matched to a gene; V was cut back by 3 bases and J by 8 bases. In DNA, the CDR3 is TGTGCCAGCAGCCAGACAGGGGGTTATTCACCCCTCCACTTT. Translation gives CASSQTGGYSPLHF.

The chain carries TRBV6-5 and TRBJ1-2; 9 bases are a match to TRBD1. Germline V gene data show CDR1 as MNHEY and CDR2 as SVGAGI. The CDR3 has 15 amino acids. The J segment lost 7 bases and the V segment lost 6 bases, leaving 12 bases of the junction unmatched. This CDR3 is CASRDRGLAIGGYTF. DNA for the CDR3: TGTGCCAGCAGGGACAGGGGCCTGGCTATCGGTGGCTACACCTTC.

The chain employs TRBV9 and TRBJ2-3; D is tentatively TRBD1 or TRBD2 (5 bases each). Trimming cost V 0 bases and J 6 bases, with 11 bases left between them. From germline, CDR1 is SGDLS and CDR2 YYNGEE. The CDR3 totals 14 residues. The CDR3 sequence: CASSVGGMADTQYF. CDR3 nucleotide sequence: TGTGCCAGCAGCGTAGGGGGGATGGCGGATACGCAGTATTTT.

The chain combines TRBV13 with TRBJ2-5; D uncertain. Trimming took 1 base from V and 5 from J, leaving 2 bases between them. The CDR3 length is 11 residues. CDR1 and CDR2 from the germline V gene are PRHDT and FYEKMQ (reference sequence). CDR3 loop: CASSLVETQYF. CDR3 nucleotide sequence: TGTGCCAGCAGCTTAGTGGAGACCCAGTACTTC.

The chain has TRBV5-1 and TRBJ2-7, with no clear D. This CDR3 has 14 amino acids. CDR1 is SGHRS and CDR2 is YFSETQ in the germline V gene. V dropped 0 bases and J dropped 0 bases, with 7 bases sitting between them. CDR3 sequence (DNA): TGCGCCAGCAGCTTGGACACGGCCTCCTACGAGCAGTACTTC. It is translated as CASSLDTASYEQYF. Drawing the rest from reference TRBV5-1 and TRBJ2-7, the complete variable domain is KAGVTQTPRYLIKTRGQQVTLSCSPISGHRSVSWYQQTPGQGLQFLFEYFSETQRNKGNFPGRFSGRQFSNSRSEMNVSTLELGDSALYLCASSLDTASYEQYFGPGTRLTVT.

This rearrangement joins TRBV5-1 to TRBJ2-2, with D hard to call. The V end was cut by 4 bases, the J end by 6 bases, with 7 bases between. CDR3 length: 12 residues. The germline CDR1 and CDR2 sequences are SGHRS and YFSETQ. As DNA, the CDR3 is TGCGCCAGCAGCAAACCTCCCGGGGAGCTGTTTTTT. Its protein product is CASSKPPGELFF.

This clone was recorded a few times. The gene calls are TRBV7-2 and TRBJ1-2; D not resolved. Per the germline V gene, CDR1 is SGHTA and CDR2 is FQGNSA. The CDR3 length is 14 residues. Trimming took 5 bases from V and 8 from J, leaving 18 bases between them. The CDR3 loop reads CASSPRATLEGYTF. CDR3 DNA: TGTGCCAGCAGCCCAAGGGCCACACTGGAGGGCTACACCTTC.

As DNA, the CDR3 is TGTGCCAGCAGCGTAGGGGGGCAGGGGGCTTTCGACGAGCAGTACTTC. Its translation is CASSVGGQGAFDEQYF. The chain links TRBV9 to TRBJ2-7; 8 bases match TRBD1. Germline V lookup: CDR1 SGDLS, CDR2 YYNGEE. The V gene end was trimmed by 0 bases and the J gene end by 5 bases; junction bases not matched to a gene: 10. The CDR3 loop spans 16 amino acids.

Notes on this clone: Compared with germline, one end of the junction differs, possibly owing to a read error. This chain links TRBV6-5 with TRBJ2-5; D not resolved. CDR1 MNHEY and CDR2 SVGAGI come from the germline V gene. This CDR3 has 13 residues. The CDR3 loop reads CATSWGKGETQYF. The CDR3 DNA is TGTGCCACCAGTTGGGGAAAGGGAGAGACCCAGTACTTC.

In its sample, this clone was seen a few times. The V and J genes are TRBV7-9 and TRBJ1-5, with D possibly being TRBD1 (6 bases). This CDR3 is 14 amino acids long. Germline CDR1 and CDR2: SEHNR and FQNEAQ (reference sequence). V lost 5 bases to trimming and J lost 3 bases, with 11 bases between them. The CDR3 sequence is CASSPGQPNQPQHF. The CDR3 coding sequence is TGTGCCAGCAGCCCCGGACAGCCCAATCAGCCCCAGCATTTT.

This chain links TRBV4-3 with TRBJ1-5; TRBD1 might be the D (5 bases). The CDR3 loop spans 14 amino acids. The V end lost 0 bases, the J end lost 7 bases, and 10 bases lay between the germline ends. Germline V lookup: CDR1 LGHNA, CDR2 YSLEER. The DNA for the CDR3 is TGCGCCAGCAGCCAAGATGGGCGGGACCAGCCCCAGCATTTT. Its translation: CASSQDGRDQPQHF.

This chain joins TRBV11-2 and TRBJ2-1; the D is unclear. Trimming removed 10 bases from V and 4 bases from J, with 14 bases in between. The length of the CDR3 is 13 residues. Looked up from germline, CDR1 is SGHAT and CDR2 is FQNNGV. The CDR3 coding sequence is TGTGCCACCTCGCTAGAATCTTACAATGAGCAGTTCTTC. Its protein product is CATSLESYNEQFF.

The table lists this clone with a count of one. The chain recombines TRBV6-6 with TRBJ1-2; no clear D gene. CDR3 size: 10 residues. V was clipped by 2 bases and J by 8 bases, with 3 bases between them. Germline V gene data show CDR1 as MNHNY and CDR2 as SVGAGI (reference sequence). The CDR3 nucleotides are TGTGCCAGCAGTTACACGGGCTACACCTTC. Amino acid sequence: CASSYTGYTF.

This chain links TRBV7-2 with TRBJ1-2; 9 nucleotides line up with TRBD1. Trimming removed 6 bases from V and 8 bases from J; junction bases left unmatched: 13. The germline V gene has CDR1 SGHTA and CDR2 FQGNSA. The length of the CDR3 is 15 residues. In DNA, the CDR3 is TGTGCCAGCAGGCCCGGGGGAGGGACAGGGCGAGGCTACACCTTC. This sequence encodes CASRPGGGTGRGYTF.

The chain is built from TRBV11-1 and TRBJ2-7, with 7 bases aligning to TRBD2. Per the germline V gene, CDR1 is SGHAT and CDR2 is FQDESV (reference sequence). The length of the CDR3 is 16 residues. V was pared by 2 bases and J by 8 bases, with 15 bases of the junction left unmatched. DNA of the CDR3: TGTGCCAGCAGCTTATCGTCGGGGCTAGCGGCACCGCAGCAGTACTTC. Translating it yields CASSLSSGLAAPQQYF. Full variable domain (missing parts from reference TRBV11-1 and TRBJ2-7): EAEVAQSPRYKITEKSQAVAFWCDPISGHATLYWYRQILGQGPELLVQFQDESVVDDSQLPKDRFSAERLKGVDSTLKIQPAELGDSAMYLCASSLSSGLAAPQQYFGPGTRLTVT.

V gene TRBV10-3 combines with J gene TRBJ1-1; a weak D match, TRBD1 (5 bases). The CDR3 runs 14 residues. V lost 2 bases and J lost 3, with 10 bases in between. CDR1 and CDR2 (germline): ENHRY, SYGVKD. CDR3 DNA: TGTGCCATCAGTGAGGCAGGGCGGGACACTGAAGCTTTCTTT. Translation gives CAISEAGRDTEAFF.

The chain joins TRBV14 to TRBJ2-3, with 13 bases fitting TRBD2. CDR3 size: 16 residues. V was pared by 7 bases and J by 1 base, with 5 bases of the junction left unmatched. CDR1 and CDR2 (germline): SGHDN, FVKESK. The CDR3 sequence: CASTSGTSGGTDTQYF. The CDR3 bases are TGTGCCAGCACCTCCGGGACTAGCGGGGGCACAGATACGCAGTATTTT.

The rearrangement uses TRBV3-1 (or the pseudogene TRBV3-2) and TRBJ2-7, with D perhaps TRBD1 (6 bases). Trimming left V 1 base short and J 3 bases short, with 13 bases between. The CDR3 length is 15 residues. CDR1 is LGHDT and CDR2 is YNNKEL in the germline V gene (reference sequence). The CDR3 sequence: CASSQVQGTGYEQYF. CDR3 coding DNA: TGTGCCAGCAGCCAAGTACAGGGAACGGGCTACGAGCAGTACTTC.

This clone showed up just once. V gene TRBV20-1 combines with J gene TRBJ1-6; D remains ambiguous. The CDR3 is 15 residues long. Between the trimmed V and J ends, which lost 3 bases and 6 bases, there was a span of 15 bases. The germline V gene has CDR1 DFQATT and CDR2 SNEGSKA (reference sequence). CDR3 region: CSASRMAGLNSPLHF. In DNA form, the CDR3 reads TGCAGTGCTAGTCGAATGGCAGGCCTTAATTCACCCCTCCACTTT.

The chain recombines TRBV27 with TRBJ2-5; 12 nucleotides line up with TRBD2. Germline assignment: CDR1 MNHEY and CDR2 SMNVEV (reference sequence). V lost 6 bases, J lost 1 base, and 6 bases stayed unmatched. This CDR3 is 16 amino acids long. This chain's CDR3 is CASRRLAGVGQETQYF. For the CDR3, the DNA is TGTGCCAGCAGAAGACTAGCGGGGGTCGGCCAAGAGACCCAGTACTTC.

The chain carries TRBV5-6 and TRBJ2-5, with D maybe TRBD2 (5 bases). V dropped 6 bases and J dropped 5 bases, with 20 bases sitting between them. The CDR3 spans 15 residues. Per the germline V gene, CDR1 is SGHDT and CDR2 is YYEEEE. The CDR3, as DNA: TGTGCCAGCACACTGGGGAGCGGATTTGGGGAGACCCAGTACTTC. It codes for CASTLGSGFGETQYF.

In its sample, this clone was seen once. The chain has TRBV4-1 and TRBJ2-7, with 15 bases aligning to TRBD2. V was clipped by 0 bases and J by 4 bases; unmatched bases: 7. The CDR3 has 18 amino acids. Per the germline V gene, CDR1 is MGHRA and CDR2 is YSYEKL. This chain's CDR3 is CASSQDRAGLAGGYEQYF. DNA of the CDR3: TGCGCCAGCAGCCAAGATAGGGCCGGACTAGCGGGGGGGTACGAGCAGTACTTC.

This clone was counted once. The CDR3 loop is CARSRRGTDTQYF. The CDR3 DNA is TGTGCCAGAAGCCGTCGGGGCACAGATACGCAGTATTTT. V and J are TRBV5-3 and TRBJ2-3; D remains unclear. TRBV5-3 is an ORF, with its function uncertain. Trimming took off 4 bases at V and 1 base at J, with 7 bases between the two ends. The CDR3 extends over 13 amino acids.

This clone was counted between two and nine times. CDR3 residues: CASSPAAVNTGELFF. The CDR3 DNA follows: TGCGCCAGCAGCCCGGCCGCGGTGAACACCGGGGAGCTGTTTTTT. V usage is TRBV5-1 and J usage is TRBJ2-2; no firm D call. The CDR3 has 15 amino acids. V gave up 4 bases and J gave up 1 base, with 11 bases separating them. Germline V CDR1 and CDR2: SGHRS, YFSETQ.

This rearrangement joins TRBV3-1 (or the pseudogene TRBV3-2) to TRBJ2-1, with D perhaps assigned TRBD1 or TRBD2 (5 bases each). Trimming stripped 1 base from V and 4 bases from J, with 11 bases between. The germline gives CDR1 LGHDT, CDR2 YNNKEL (reference sequence). CDR3 length: 15 amino acids. CDR3 in amino acids: CASSQGDGTYNEQFF. The DNA for the CDR3 is TGTGCCAGCAGCCAAGGGGATGGGACGTACAATGAGCAGTTCTTC.

This clone was observed a handful of times. In DNA, the CDR3 is TGTGCCAGCAGTGATGAGGGATCTATTCAGCCCCAGCATTTT. Residues: CASSDEGSIQPQHF. The chain couples TRBV2 to TRBJ1-5; no firm D call. CDR1 and CDR2 (germline): SNHLY, FYNNEI. V was pared by 3 bases and J by 6 bases, with 12 bases between. The CDR3 has 14 amino acids.

This sequence joins TRBV4-2 and TRBJ2-5, with D perhaps TRBD1 (6 bases). The V end lost 0 bases, the J end lost 7 bases, and 15 bases lay between the germline ends. The CDR3 totals 15 residues. Germline-derived CDR1 and CDR2 are LGHNA and YNFKEQ. CDR3: CASSQETGFPTTQYF. The CDR3, as DNA: TGTGCCAGCAGCCAAGAGACAGGATTTCCGACGACCCAGTACTTC.

The chain uses TRBV7-9 and TRBJ2-2; D is ambiguous. The germline CDR1 and CDR2 sequences are SEHNR and FQNEAQ (reference sequence). Trimming took 8 bases from V and 8 from J, leaving 12 bases between them. This CDR3 is built from 12 residues. The CDR3 coding sequence is TGTGCCAGCGGACCCCATGGAGGGGAGCTGTTTTTT. This translates into CASGPHGGELFF.